One and the same sample provided the 27 T cell receptor beta chains below, sequenced in a study of memory CD4+ T cells and cytomegalovirus serostatus. The sort gate was single viable CD3+CD4+CD8-CD45RO+ cells for memory CD4+ T cells. This table comes from immunoSEQ multiplex PCR, and its TCRdb copy is limited to in-frame clones, with some not included. The data show about 43,000 clones, with roughly 80% seen just once and 0.5% to 0.65% held by the top ten. The specimen sequenced was memory CD4+ T cells from blood. These receptors came from an adult in good health and CMV-seronegative.

The table lists this clone with a few counts. The chain recombines TRBV14 with TRBJ2-3; D assignment may be TRBD1 or TRBD2 (6 bases each). Between the trimmed V and J ends, which lost 1 base and 2 bases, there was a span of 13 bases. Germline assignment: CDR1 SGHDN and CDR2 FVKESK. CDR3 length: 16 amino acids. CDR3 in DNA: TGTGCCAGCAGCCAAGCCGGGGGCACACACACAGATACGCAGTATTTT. Translating it yields CASSQAGGTHTDTQYF.

The chain uses TRBV7-3 and TRBJ2-1, with D perhaps matching TRBD1 or TRBD2 (6 bases each). Germline CDR1 SGHTA, CDR2 FQGTGA. V gave up 2 bases and J gave up 7 bases, with 12 bases separating them. CDR3 size: 14 residues. The CDR3 is CASSLGGLGNEQFF. The DNA for the CDR3 is TGTGCCAGCAGCTTAGGGGGGCTTGGGAATGAGCAGTTCTTC.

The chain recombines TRBV21-1 with TRBJ1-2. TRBV21-1 is marked as a pseudogene. The CDR3 has 13 amino acids. In DNA, the CDR3 is TGTGCCAGCAGTCCGGGGCGCGACTATGGCTACACCTTC. The encoded protein is CASSPGRDYGYTF.

This clone showed up just a few times. This chain joins TRBV21-1 and TRBJ1-2; the listed D gene, TRBD1, was not tested against the DNA. TRBV21-1 is a known pseudogene. This CDR3 is 19 amino acids long. DNA for the CDR3: TGTGCCAGCAGCAAAGTAGTGGGGGACAGGGTCGGAGTAGCGTATGGCTACACCTTC. Protein: CASSKVVGDRVGVAYGYTF.

This chain uses TRBV7-9 with TRBJ2-5, with D perhaps TRBD1 or TRBD2 (5 bases each). V was cut by 5 bases and J by 4 bases, with 11 bases left in between. This CDR3 region has 13 residues. CDR1 is SEHNR, CDR2 FQNEAQ, per germline (reference sequence). The CDR3 DNA reads as TGTGCCAGCAGCCACGGGGCTGTAGAGACCCAGTACTTC. Translating gives CASSHGAVETQYF.

The chain joins TRBV7-2 to TRBJ1-2, with 10 bases aligning to TRBD1. The length of the CDR3 is 15 residues. V lost 5 bases and J lost 4; bases outside the gene matches: 7. Germline V gives CDR1 SGHTA, CDR2 FQGNSA. The CDR3 is CASSTDRGFGYGYTF. CDR3 coding DNA: TGTGCCAGCAGCACGGACAGGGGGTTCGGCTATGGCTACACCTTC.

The V and J genes are TRBV9 and TRBJ1-2; no clear D gene. Between the trimmed V and J ends, which lost 4 bases and 4 bases, there was a span of 23 bases. Germline-derived CDR1 and CDR2 are SGDLS and YYNGEE. CDR3 length: 17 amino acids. In nucleotides, the CDR3 is TGTGCCAGCAGCCCCTCCAACCCTTCCGACCGAAGCTATGGCTACACCTTC. Protein: CASSPSNPSDRSYGYTF.

The rearrangement links TRBV7-2 to TRBJ2-3; D call uncertain. Germline loops: CDR1 SGHTA, CDR2 FQGNSA. Trimming left V 1 base short and J 0 bases short, with 5 bases between. This CDR3 region has 14 residues. The CDR3 is CASSLGLSTDTQYF. In DNA, the CDR3 is TGTGCCAGCAGCTTAGGTCTTAGCACAGATACGCAGTATTTT.

The rearrangement joins TRBV19 to TRBJ2-3; no reliable D call. The CDR3 is 13 residues long. The germline V gene encodes CDR1 LNHDA and CDR2 SQIVND (reference sequence). V lost 8 bases, J lost 3 bases, and 12 bases lay in between. The CDR3 DNA is TGTGCCAGTCGGGTGTCGGGTACAGATACGCAGTATTTT. Protein: CASRVSGTDTQYF.

V is TRBV15 and J is TRBJ2-1, with 13 bases matching TRBD2. V lost 2 bases and J lost 7; bases outside the gene matches: 8. CDR1 is LNHNV and CDR2 is YYDKDF in the germline V gene (reference sequence). The CDR3 is made up of 17 amino acids. CDR3 loop: CATSRRTSGGDRNEQFF. The CDR3 bases are TGTGCCACCAGCAGACGGACTAGCGGGGGTGACCGGAATGAGCAGTTCTTC.

V usage is TRBV7-2 and J usage is TRBJ1-2, with D unresolved. This CDR3 spans 12 amino acids. In germline, CDR1 is SGHTA, CDR2 FQGNSA. V was shortened by 1 base and J by 1 base, with 1 base between the two germline ends. The CDR3 coding sequence is TGTGCCAGCAGCTTAGATAACTATGGCTACACCTTC. Encoded protein: CASSLDNYGYTF.

This chain links TRBV25-1 with TRBJ2-2; 7 bases agree with TRBD1. In germline, CDR1 is MGHDK, CDR2 SYGVNS. The CDR3 totals 14 residues. The junction had 5 bases not matched to a gene; V was cut back by 9 bases and J by 1 base. The CDR3 DNA is TGTGCCAGTATGACAGGGTTGAACACCGGGGAGCTGTTTTTT. It translates to CASMTGLNTGELFF.

The chain joins TRBV2 to TRBJ2-2; 10 nucleotides align to TRBD1. The V gene end was trimmed by 4 bases and the J gene end by 6 bases; junction bases not matched to a gene: 8. Germline-derived CDR1 and CDR2 are SNHLY and FYNNEI. The CDR3 has 16 amino acids. CDR3: CASSGQGAGSPGELFF. In DNA, the CDR3 is TGTGCCAGCAGTGGACAGGGGGCGGGGAGTCCCGGGGAGCTGTTTTTT.

V is TRBV7-2 and J is TRBJ2-7, with 10 bases identical to TRBD1. With 5 bases clipped from V and 2 bases from J, the junction kept 6 bases outside the gene matches. Germline V gene sequence: CDR1 SGHTA, CDR2 FQGNSA. The CDR3 has 15 amino acids. In DNA, the CDR3 is TGTGCCAGCAGCACGACCGGGACAGGGGCCTACGAGCAGTACTTC. It is translated as CASSTTGTGAYEQYF. Full variable domain (outside the CDR3, taken from reference TRBV7-2 and TRBJ2-7): GAGVSQSPSNKVTEKGKDVELRCDPISGHTALYWYRQSLGQGLEFLIYFQGNSAPDKSGLPSDRFSAERTGGSVSTLTIQRTQQEDSAVYLCASSTTGTGAYEQYFGPGTRLTVT.

J is TRBJ1-5 and V is TRBV6-6, with a weak D call TRBD1 (6 bases). The CDR3 loop spans 14 amino acids. The germline V gene encodes CDR1 MNHNY and CDR2 SVGAGI (reference sequence). Trimming pared 5 bases from V and 3 bases from J, leaving 11 bases between. Here the CDR3 reads CASSLDRFNQPQHF. CDR3 nucleotides: TGTGCCAGCAGTCTCGACAGGTTCAATCAGCCCCAGCATTTT.

V and J are TRBV5-4 and TRBJ2-7; tentatively, D is TRBD1 (6 bases). V lost 6 bases and J lost 0, with 13 bases in between. This CDR3 spans 14 amino acids. Looked up from germline, CDR1 is SGHNT and CDR2 is YYREEE (reference sequence). The CDR3 bases are TGTGCCAGCAAGACCCGACAGGACTCCTACGAGCAGTACTTC. Translated, it gives CASKTRQDSYEQYF.

This clone was seen more than once but under ten times. The chain has TRBV5-1 and TRBJ1-1, with D possibly being TRBD1 (5 bases). Germline loops: CDR1 SGHRS, CDR2 YFSETQ. CDR3 length: 14 amino acids. Trimming cost V 4 bases and J 1 base, with 11 bases left between them. CDR3 DNA: TGCGCCAGCAGCCCGTTTAGGGGGAACACTGAAGCTTTCTTT. Its translation: CASSPFRGNTEAFF. The whole variable domain, filled in from reference TRBV5-1 and TRBJ1-1, reads KAGVTQTPRYLIKTRGQQVTLSCSPISGHRSVSWYQQTPGQGLQFLFEYFSETQRNKGNFPGRFSGRQFSNSRSEMNVSTLELGDSALYLCASSPFRGNTEAFFGQGTRLTVV.

The rearrangement uses TRBV2 and TRBJ1-2; 7 bases agree with TRBD1. Germline trimming cut 10 bases from V and 5 bases from J; bases unmatched to any gene: 7. The length of the CDR3 is 12 residues. Germline-derived CDR1 and CDR2 are SNHLY and FYNNEI. The CDR3 here is CATTGQFYGYTF. The CDR3 bases are TGTGCCACCACGGGACAGTTTTATGGCTACACCTTC. Complete variable domain (other parts from reference TRBV2 and TRBJ1-2): EPEVTQTPSHQVTQMGQEVILRCVPISNHLYFYWYRQILGQKVEFLVSFYNNEISEKSEIFDDQFSVERPDGSNFTLKIRSTKLEDSAMYFCATTGQFYGYTFGSGTRLTVV.

This rearrangement joins TRBV6-5 to TRBJ2-1; D possibly corresponds to TRBD1 (6 bases). The CDR3 runs 15 residues. The V end was cut by 8 bases, the J end by 2 bases, with 16 bases between. Germline V lookup: CDR1 MNHEY, CDR2 SVGAGI. The CDR3 DNA reads as TGTGCCAGCGGCCTAACAGGGAGAGCCTACAATGAGCAGTTCTTC. Its protein product is CASGLTGRAYNEQFF.

The chain couples TRBV9 to TRBJ2-1, with D tentatively TRBD2 (6 bases). Trimming took off 3 bases at V and 1 base at J, with 11 bases between the two ends. This CDR3 comprises 15 residues. From germline, CDR1 is SGDLS and CDR2 YYNGEE. The CDR3 spells CASSARLVSYNEQFF. DNA for the CDR3: TGTGCCAGCAGCGCCAGACTAGTATCCTACAATGAGCAGTTCTTC.

The chain has TRBV29-1 and TRBJ2-7, with 13 nucleotides matching TRBD2. V lost 7 bases and J lost 6; bases outside the gene matches: 9. CDR1 is SQVTM and CDR2 is ANQGSEA in the germline V gene. The CDR3 totals 14 residues. CDR3 protein: CSAGLAGIRSEQYF. CDR3 coding DNA: TGCAGCGCGGGACTAGCGGGGATCAGGTCCGAGCAGTACTTC.

This chain uses TRBV18 with TRBJ2-5, with D unclear. V was clipped by 3 bases and J by 3 bases, with 17 bases between them. Germline loops: CDR1 KGHSH, CDR2 LQKENI. The CDR3 covers 16 residues. CDR3 sequence: CASSPVLVAEEETQYF. CDR3 in DNA: TGTGCCAGCTCACCGGTCTTAGTGGCAGAAGAAGAGACCCAGTACTTC.

The table lists this clone with a few counts. This chain connects TRBV6-5 to TRBJ1-6; tentatively, D is TRBD1 (5 bases). Germline-derived CDR1 and CDR2 are MNHEY and SVGAGI. CDR3 length: 15 residues. V dropped 6 bases and J dropped 9 bases, with 18 bases sitting between them. The CDR3 protein is CASSPGPIDRSPLHF. In DNA form, the CDR3 reads TGTGCCAGCAGCCCGGGACCGATAGATCGTTCACCCCTCCACTTT.

This clone has only a few counts. The rearrangement uses TRBV18 and TRBJ1-1, with TRBD1 matching 10 bases. Trimming took 4 bases from V and 5 from J; bases not matched to a gene: 4. The CDR3 length is 14 residues. In germline, CDR1 is KGHSH, CDR2 LQKENI. CDR3 bases: TGTGCCAGCTCACAGGGACAGGGGCTGACTGAAGCTTTCTTT. The encoded protein is CASSQGQGLTEAFF. Combining the CDR3 with reference TRBV18 and TRBJ1-1 gives the whole variable domain NAGVMQNPRHLVRRRGQEARLRCSPMKGHSHVYWYRQLPEEGLKFMVYLQKENIIDESGMPKERFSAEFPKEGPSILRIQQVVRGDSAAYFCASSQGQGLTEAFFGQGTRLTVV.

CDR3: CATSRDGGLFETQYF. DNA for the CDR3: TGTGCCACCAGCAGGGATGGGGGTCTCTTTGAGACCCAGTACTTC. J is TRBJ2-5 and V is TRBV15, with D perhaps assigned TRBD1 or TRBD2 (5 bases each). Trimming cost V 3 bases and J 5 bases, with 16 bases left between them. The CDR3 has 15 amino acids. The germline CDR1 and CDR2 sequences are LNHNV and YYDKDF (reference sequence).

The chain employs TRBV13 and TRBJ2-4; D possibly corresponds to TRBD1 (5 bases). The CDR3 length is 17 residues. CDR1 PRHDT and CDR2 FYEKMQ come from the germline V gene (reference sequence). V dropped 0 bases and J dropped 0 bases, with 12 bases sitting between them. CDR3 DNA: TGTGCCAGCAGCTTAGGTTCAGGGTGGGAAGCCAAAAACATTCAGTACTTC. Translation: CASSLGSGWEAKNIQYF.

The genes are TRBV6-5 and TRBJ1-1, with TRBD1 as a possible D gene (5 bases). V was trimmed by 0 bases and J by 8 bases, leaving 13 bases between them. Looked up from germline, CDR1 is MNHEY and CDR2 is SVGAGI. This CDR3 is 14 amino acids long. The CDR3 region has the DNA TGTGCCAGCAGTTACTCTTCCGGGGGAAAAGAAGCTTTCTTT. Translating it yields CASSYSSGGKEAFF.